These 15 T cell receptor beta chains were all obtained from the same sample, sequenced in a study of graft-versus-host responses after intestinal transplantation. The protocol was immunoSEQ multiplex PCR, while the TCRdb copy is restricted to in-frame clones and leaves out a portion. This sample has approximately 54,000 clones, with roughly 89% found just once. The input for sequencing was PBMCs, taken roughly 660 days after intestinal transplant. Receptors originate from a human patient who received an intestinal transplant, so some T cells may come from the graft donor.

The V call is TRBV4-2, the J call TRBJ2-3, with 7 nucleotides matching TRBD2. CDR1 and CDR2 (germline): LGHNA, YNFKEQ. J was trimmed by 0 bases and V by 4 bases; bases with no gene match: 10. This CDR3 is 17 amino acids long. The CDR3 DNA follows: TGTGCCAGCAGCCCGGCCGCTAGCGGACCTAGCACAGATACGCAGTATTTT. Translated: CASSPAASGPSTDTQYF.

This clone was picked up one time. V and J are TRBV5-1 and TRBJ2-2; 10 positions agree with TRBD2. Germline V gives CDR1 SGHRS, CDR2 YFSETQ. The junction had 4 bases not matched to a gene; V was cut back by 4 bases and J by 1 base. The length of the CDR3 is 16 residues. CDR3 region: CASSQASGGNTGELFF. CDR3 DNA: TGCGCCAGCAGCCAGGCTAGCGGGGGGAACACCGGGGAGCTGTTTTTT.

The chain employs TRBV5-1 and TRBJ1-6; D possibly corresponds to TRBD1 (5 bases). The CDR3 sequence is 15 residues long. V was trimmed by 2 bases and J by 4 bases, leaving 10 bases between them. Germline-derived CDR1 and CDR2 are SGHRS and YFSETQ. In nucleotides, the CDR3 is TGCGCCAGCAGCTTAACAGGACTGTATAATTCACCCCTCCACTTT. It specifies CASSLTGLYNSPLHF.

The CDR3 is CASSLAVNTGELFF. In DNA form, the CDR3 reads TGTGCCAGCAGCTTAGCGGTGAACACCGGGGAGCTGTTTTTT. The rearrangement uses TRBV11-3 and TRBJ2-2; D remains unclear. This CDR3 spans 14 amino acids. Trimming took 1 base from V and 1 from J, leaving 4 bases between them. Looked up from germline, CDR1 is SGHNT and CDR2 is YENEEA.

The chain joins TRBV7-9 to TRBJ1-4; TRBD1 matches 7 bases. The CDR3 has 15 amino acids. Germline V gene data show CDR1 as SEHNR and CDR2 as FQNEAQ (reference sequence). Trimming removed 5 bases from V and 0 bases from J; junction bases left unmatched: 3. CDR3 in DNA: TGTGCCAGCAGCCCCGGGACAGCAACTAATGAAAAACTGTTTTTT. Its translation: CASSPGTATNEKLFF.

The J gene is TRBJ2-1, the V gene TRBV7-8, with D uncertain. The CDR3 loop spans 14 amino acids. Germline CDR1 SGHVS, CDR2 FQNEAQ. Trimming pared 5 bases from V and 8 bases from J, leaving 16 bases between. The DNA of the CDR3 is TGTGCCAGCAGCCCTACACCGGCTGGGGATGAGCAGTTCTTC. Encoded protein: CASSPTPAGDEQFF.

This chain uses TRBV30 with TRBJ2-3, with 14 positions matching TRBD2. The germline V gene encodes CDR1 GTSNPN and CDR2 SVGIG (reference sequence). This CDR3 has 14 amino acids. J was trimmed by 2 bases and V by 8 bases; bases with no gene match: 3. In DNA form, the CDR3 reads TGTGCCCAGACTAGCGGGGGGGTCACAGATACGCAGTATTTT. It translates to CAQTSGGVTDTQYF.

The chain has TRBV11-2 and TRBJ2-7; D unresolved. The germline V gene has CDR1 SGHAT and CDR2 FQNNGV. Trimming shortened V by 2 bases and J by 5 bases, and 4 bases separated the two germline ends. The CDR3 covers 11 residues. The CDR3 DNA is TGTGCCAGCAGCTTAAAGGACGAGCAGTACTTC. It codes for CASSLKDEQYF.

This rearrangement joins TRBV28 to TRBJ1-6; D not resolved. Germline CDR1 and CDR2: MDHEN and SYDVKM. Trimming removed 5 bases from V and 9 bases from J, with 17 bases in between. The CDR3 is 15 amino acids. CDR3 sequence reads: CASSPMQRMSSPLHF. The DNA for the CDR3 is TGTGCCAGCAGTCCGATGCAAAGGATGAGTTCACCCCTCCACTTT.

This chain joins TRBV19 and TRBJ2-1, with 16 positions matching TRBD2. The CDR3 is made up of 20 amino acids. Germline V gives CDR1 LNHDA, CDR2 SQIVND (reference sequence). Trimming at V came to 5 bases and at J to 6 bases, leaving 16 bases not matched to a gene. The CDR3 DNA is TGTGCCAGTAGTCTCAGAATACTGGGACTAGCGGGGGGGAGGGGCAATGAGCAGTTCTTC. It specifies CASSLRILGLAGGRGNEQFF.

CDR3 DNA: TGTGCTAGTGGAAAAGGACGCTATCAGCCCCAGCATTTT. Its protein product is CASGKGRYQPQHF. This chain links TRBV12-5 with TRBJ1-5; D gene uncertain. Germline CDR1 reads LGHNT; CDR2 reads FRNRAP. Trimming shortened V by 6 bases and J by 5 bases, and 11 bases separated the two germline ends. This CDR3 spans 13 amino acids.

The chain uses TRBV30 and TRBJ1-6; no reliable D call. In germline, CDR1 is GTSNPN, CDR2 SVGIG (reference sequence). This CDR3 contains 13 residues. Trimming left V 3 bases short and J 7 bases short, with 10 bases between. The CDR3 bases are TGTGCCTGGAGACGGGCAGAAAATTCACCCCTCCACTTT. Amino acids: CAWRRAENSPLHF.

This sequence joins TRBV5-1 and TRBJ2-7; D is possibly TRBD1 (6 bases). V lost 4 bases, J lost 3 bases, and 17 bases lay in between. The V gene's germline CDR1 is SGHRS and CDR2 YFSETQ. The CDR3 covers 15 residues. Here the CDR3 reads CASSPRGRTDYEQYF. CDR3 DNA: TGCGCCAGCAGCCCCAGGGGACGGACTGACTACGAGCAGTACTTC.

The chain joins TRBV5-1 to TRBJ2-7; D assignment may be TRBD1 or TRBD2 (6 bases each). Trimming left V 2 bases short and J 4 bases short, with 13 bases between. Germline V gene lookup returns CDR1 SGHRS and CDR2 YFSETQ. The CDR3 is made up of 14 amino acids. In DNA, the CDR3 is TGCGCCAGCAGCTTAACCGGGGGCGAGTACGAGCAGTACTTC. Residues: CASSLTGGEYEQYF.

This chain uses TRBV27 with TRBJ1-2; a weak D match, TRBD1 (5 bases). V lost 3 bases and J lost 5, with 10 bases in between. Germline CDR1 MNHEY, CDR2 SMNVEV (reference sequence). This CDR3 has 13 amino acids. Here the CDR3 DNA reads TGTGCCAGCAGTTTGGGGCGGAATTATGGCTACACCTTC. This sequence encodes CASSLGRNYGYTF.